The clone carrying this T cell receptor (beta chain) has at least ten counts. TCRdb recomputed calls from the 5' RACE reads with MiXCR, one row per CDR3 protein. This sample yields just over 40,000 distinct CDR3 sequences, of which approximately 5% are seen a single time; about 10% belongs to the top ten. This specimen belongs to a study of T cells of healthy individuals. The clonotype originates from a human donor in good health.

The CDR3 region is CASSLGETGAFF. CDR3 in DNA: TGCGCCAGCAGCTTGGGGGAAACTGGCGCTTTCTTT. The chain employs TRBV5-1 and TRBJ1-1; no reliable D call. Germline lookup yields CDR1 SGHRS and CDR2 YFSETQ. The germline V and J ends were trimmed by 0 bases and 11 bases, with 11 bases remaining between them. The CDR3 contains 12 residues. The complete variable domain, with remaining parts taken from reference TRBV5-1 and TRBJ1-1, reads KAGVTQTPRYLIKTRGQQVTLSCSPISGHRSVSWYQQTPGQGLQFLFEYFSETQRNKGNFPGRFSGRQFSNSRSEMNVSTLELGDSALYLCASSLGETGAFFGQGTRLTVV.